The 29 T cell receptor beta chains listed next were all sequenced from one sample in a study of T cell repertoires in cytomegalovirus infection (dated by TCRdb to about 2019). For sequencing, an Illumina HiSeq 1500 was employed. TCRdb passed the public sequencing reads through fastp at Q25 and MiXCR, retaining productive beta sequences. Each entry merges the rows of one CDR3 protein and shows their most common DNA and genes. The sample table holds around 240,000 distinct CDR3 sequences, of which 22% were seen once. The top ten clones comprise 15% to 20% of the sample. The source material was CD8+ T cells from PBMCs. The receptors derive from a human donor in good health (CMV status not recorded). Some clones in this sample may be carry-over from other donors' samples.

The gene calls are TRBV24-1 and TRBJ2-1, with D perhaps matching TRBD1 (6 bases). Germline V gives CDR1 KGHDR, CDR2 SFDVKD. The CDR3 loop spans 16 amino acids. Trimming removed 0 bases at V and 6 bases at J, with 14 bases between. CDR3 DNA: TGTGCCACCAGTGATTTGCGAGGGGGAGTTGGCAATGAGCAGTTCTTC. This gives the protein CATSDLRGGVGNEQFF.

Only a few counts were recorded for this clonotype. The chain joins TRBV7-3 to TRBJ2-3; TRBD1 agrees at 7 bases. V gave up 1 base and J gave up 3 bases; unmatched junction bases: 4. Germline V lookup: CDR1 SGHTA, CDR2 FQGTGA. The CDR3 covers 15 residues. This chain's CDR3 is CASSLIGGWTDTQYF. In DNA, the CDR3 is TGTGCCAGCAGCTTAATAGGGGGCTGGACAGATACGCAGTATTTT.

This CDR3 is CDRSVVGGGTEAFF. The CDR3 DNA follows: TGTGACAGAAGCGTAGTTGGGGGAGGCACTGAAGCTTTCTTT. The V call is TRBV9, the J call TRBJ1-1, with a tentative D call TRBD1 (5 bases). From germline, CDR1 is SGDLS and CDR2 YYNGEE. The CDR3 is made up of 14 amino acids.

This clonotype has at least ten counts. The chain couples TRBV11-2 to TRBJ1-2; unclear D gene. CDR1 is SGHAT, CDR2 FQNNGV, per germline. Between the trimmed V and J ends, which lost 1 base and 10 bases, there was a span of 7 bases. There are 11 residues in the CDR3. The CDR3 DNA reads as TGTGCCAGCAGCTTAGGCCAAATCTACACCTTC. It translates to CASSLGQIYTF.

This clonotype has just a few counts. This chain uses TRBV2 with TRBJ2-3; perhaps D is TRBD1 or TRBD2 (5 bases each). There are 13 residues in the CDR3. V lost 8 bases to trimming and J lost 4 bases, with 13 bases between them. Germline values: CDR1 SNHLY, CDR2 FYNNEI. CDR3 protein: CASFEGISDTQYF. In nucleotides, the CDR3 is TGTGCCAGCTTCGAGGGGATTTCAGATACGCAGTATTTT.

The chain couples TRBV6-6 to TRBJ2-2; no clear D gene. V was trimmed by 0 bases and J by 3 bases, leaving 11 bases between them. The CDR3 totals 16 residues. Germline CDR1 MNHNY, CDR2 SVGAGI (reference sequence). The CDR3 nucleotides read TGTGCCAGCAGTTACTCGAGTACGGATTACACCGGGGAGCTGTTTTTT. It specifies CASSYSSTDYTGELFF.

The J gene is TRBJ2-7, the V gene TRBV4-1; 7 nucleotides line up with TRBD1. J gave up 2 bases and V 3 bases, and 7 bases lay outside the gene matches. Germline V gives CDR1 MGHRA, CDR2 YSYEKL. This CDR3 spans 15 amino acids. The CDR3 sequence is CASSHPGQAAYEQYF. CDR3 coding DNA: TGCGCCAGCAGCCACCCCGGACAGGCCGCCTACGAGCAGTACTTC.

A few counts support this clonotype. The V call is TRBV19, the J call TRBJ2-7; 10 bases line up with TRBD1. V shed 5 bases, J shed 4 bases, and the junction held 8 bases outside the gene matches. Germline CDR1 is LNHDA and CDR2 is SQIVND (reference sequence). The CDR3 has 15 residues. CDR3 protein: CASSFSTGGEYEQYF. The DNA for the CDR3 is TGTGCCAGTAGTTTTTCGACAGGGGGCGAGTACGAGCAGTACTTC.

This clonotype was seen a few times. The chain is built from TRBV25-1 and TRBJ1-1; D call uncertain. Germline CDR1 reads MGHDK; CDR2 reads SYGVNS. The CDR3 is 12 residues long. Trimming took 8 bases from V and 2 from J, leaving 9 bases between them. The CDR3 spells CASGPPNTEAFF. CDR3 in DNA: TGTGCCAGCGGCCCCCCAAACACTGAAGCTTTCTTT.

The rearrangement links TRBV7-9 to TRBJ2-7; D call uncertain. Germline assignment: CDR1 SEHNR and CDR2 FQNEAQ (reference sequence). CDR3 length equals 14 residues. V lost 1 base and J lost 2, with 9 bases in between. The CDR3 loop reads CASSLGHYPYEQYF. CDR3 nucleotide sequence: TGTGCCAGCAGCTTAGGGCATTATCCCTACGAGCAGTACTTC. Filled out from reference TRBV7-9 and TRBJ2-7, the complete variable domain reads DTGVSQNPRHKITKRGQNVTFRCDPISEHNRLYWYRQTLGQGPEFLTYFQNEAQLEKSRLLSDRFSAERPKGSFSTLEIQRTEQGDSAMYLCASSLGHYPYEQYFGPGTRLTVT.

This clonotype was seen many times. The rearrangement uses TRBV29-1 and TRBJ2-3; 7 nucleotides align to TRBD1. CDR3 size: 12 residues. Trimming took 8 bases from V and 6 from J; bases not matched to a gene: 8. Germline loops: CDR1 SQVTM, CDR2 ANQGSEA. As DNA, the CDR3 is TGCAGCTCGGAGACAGGGTCGGATACGCAGTATTTT. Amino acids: CSSETGSDTQYF.

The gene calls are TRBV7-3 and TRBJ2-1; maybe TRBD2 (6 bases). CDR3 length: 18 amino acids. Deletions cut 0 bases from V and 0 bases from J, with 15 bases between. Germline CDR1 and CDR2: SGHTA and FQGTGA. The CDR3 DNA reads TGTGCCAGCAGCTTAACGGGGGACTCTAAGAGCTCCTACAATGAGCAGTTCTTC. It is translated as CASSLTGDSKSSYNEQFF.

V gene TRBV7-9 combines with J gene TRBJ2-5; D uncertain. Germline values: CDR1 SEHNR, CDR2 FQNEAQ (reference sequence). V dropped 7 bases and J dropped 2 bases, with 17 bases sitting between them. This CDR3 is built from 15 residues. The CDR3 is CASTFPRTEQETQYF. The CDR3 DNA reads TGTGCCAGCACCTTCCCCCGGACGGAACAAGAGACCCAGTACTTC.

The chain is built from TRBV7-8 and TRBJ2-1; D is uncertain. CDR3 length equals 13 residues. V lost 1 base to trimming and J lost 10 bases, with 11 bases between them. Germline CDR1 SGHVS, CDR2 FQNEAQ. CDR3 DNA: TGTGCCAGCAGCTTAGGCACTATATACGAGCAGTTCTTC. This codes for CASSLGTIYEQFF.

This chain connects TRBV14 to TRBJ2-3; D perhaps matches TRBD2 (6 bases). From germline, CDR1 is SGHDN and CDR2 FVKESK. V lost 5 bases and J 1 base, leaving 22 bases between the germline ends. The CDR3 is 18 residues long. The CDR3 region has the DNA TGTGCCAGCAGCACGGGAGCTTTATGGGTCCCTGGCACAGATACGCAGTATTTT. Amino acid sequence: CASSTGALWVPGTDTQYF.

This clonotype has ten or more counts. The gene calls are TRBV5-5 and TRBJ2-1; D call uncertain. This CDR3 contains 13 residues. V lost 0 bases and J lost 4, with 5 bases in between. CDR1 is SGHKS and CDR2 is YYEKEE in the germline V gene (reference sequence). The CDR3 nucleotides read TGTGCCAGCAGCTTGGTGGAGTACAATGAGCAGTTCTTC. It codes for CASSLVEYNEQFF.

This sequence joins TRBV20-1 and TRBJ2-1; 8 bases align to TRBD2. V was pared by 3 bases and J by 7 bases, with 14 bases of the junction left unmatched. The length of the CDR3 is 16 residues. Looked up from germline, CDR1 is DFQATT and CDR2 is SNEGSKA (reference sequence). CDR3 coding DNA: TGCAGTGCTAGGGTGCTAGCGGGTCCACAAGGTAATGAGCAGTTCTTC. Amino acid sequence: CSARVLAGPQGNEQFF.

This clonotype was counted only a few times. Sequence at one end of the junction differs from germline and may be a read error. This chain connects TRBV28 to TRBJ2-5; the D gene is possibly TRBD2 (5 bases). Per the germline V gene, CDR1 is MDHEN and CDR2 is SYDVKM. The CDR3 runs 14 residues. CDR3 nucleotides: TGTGCCACCAGTCTACTAGGACTTCAAGAGACCCAGTACTTC. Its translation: CATSLLGLQETQYF.

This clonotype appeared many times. The CDR3 nucleotides read TGTGCCAGCAGCCCTCTCGGGACACGTGACAATGAGCAGTTCTTC. Translating gives CASSPLGTRDNEQFF. The J gene is TRBJ2-1, the V gene TRBV5-4; D is perhaps TRBD1 (6 bases). CDR3 length: 15 residues. Trimming shortened V by 4 bases and J by 5 bases, and 16 bases separated the two germline ends. Germline-derived CDR1 and CDR2 are SGHNT and YYREEE (reference sequence).

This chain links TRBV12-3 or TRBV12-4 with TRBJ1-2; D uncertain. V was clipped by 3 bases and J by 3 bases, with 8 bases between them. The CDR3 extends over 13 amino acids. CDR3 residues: CASSFLNHYGYTF. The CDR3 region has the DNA TGTGCCAGCAGTTTTCTCAACCACTATGGCTACACCTTC.

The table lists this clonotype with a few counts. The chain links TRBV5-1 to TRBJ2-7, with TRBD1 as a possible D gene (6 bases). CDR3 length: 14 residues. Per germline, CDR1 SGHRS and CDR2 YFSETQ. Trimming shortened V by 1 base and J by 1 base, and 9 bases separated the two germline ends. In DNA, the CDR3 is TGCGCCAGCAGCTTGTTGGGGGCTTCCTACGAGCAGTACTTC. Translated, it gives CASSLLGASYEQYF.

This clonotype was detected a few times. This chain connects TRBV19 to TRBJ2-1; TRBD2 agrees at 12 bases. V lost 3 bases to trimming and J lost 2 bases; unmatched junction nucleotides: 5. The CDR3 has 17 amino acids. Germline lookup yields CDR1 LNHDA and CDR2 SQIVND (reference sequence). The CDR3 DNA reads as TGTGCCAGTAGTATGACTAGCGGGGGATCGACCTACAATGAGCAGTTCTTC. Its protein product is CASSMTSGGSTYNEQFF.

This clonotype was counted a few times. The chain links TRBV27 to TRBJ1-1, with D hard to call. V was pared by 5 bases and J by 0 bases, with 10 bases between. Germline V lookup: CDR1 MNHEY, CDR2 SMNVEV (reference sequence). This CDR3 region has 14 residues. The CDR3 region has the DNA TGTGCCAGCAGTCTGACAAGATTGAACACTGAAGCTTTCTTT. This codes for CASSLTRLNTEAFF.

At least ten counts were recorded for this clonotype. The CDR3 loop is CASSGRHEQYF. The CDR3 DNA reads TGTGCCAGCAGTGGGCGGCACGAGCAGTACTTC. The chain uses TRBV28 and TRBJ2-7; no clear D. V gave up 5 bases and J gave up 5 bases, with 7 bases separating them. Germline loops: CDR1 MDHEN, CDR2 SYDVKM. The CDR3 covers 11 residues.

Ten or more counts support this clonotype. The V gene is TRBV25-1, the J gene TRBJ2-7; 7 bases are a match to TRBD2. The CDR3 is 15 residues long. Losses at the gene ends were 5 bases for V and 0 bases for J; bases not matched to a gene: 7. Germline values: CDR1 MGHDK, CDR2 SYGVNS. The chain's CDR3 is CASSTKSGTSYEQYF. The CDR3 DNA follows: TGTGCCAGCAGTACCAAAAGCGGGACCTCCTACGAGCAGTACTTC.

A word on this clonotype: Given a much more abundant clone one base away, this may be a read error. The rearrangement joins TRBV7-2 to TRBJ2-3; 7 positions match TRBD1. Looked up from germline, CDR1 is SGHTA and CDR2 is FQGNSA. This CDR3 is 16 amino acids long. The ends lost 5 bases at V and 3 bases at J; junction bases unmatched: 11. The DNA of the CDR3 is TGTGCCAGCAGCACCTATTCTAGGGACAGTACAGATACGCAGTATTTT. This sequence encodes CASSTYSRDSTDTQYF.

This chain's CDR3 is CASFLGGNTEAFF. CDR3 sequence (DNA): TGTGCCAGCTTTTTGGGGGGGAACACTGAAGCTTTCTTT. V gene TRBV12-3 or TRBV12-4 combines with J gene TRBJ1-1; D is perhaps TRBD1 (5 bases). V dropped 8 bases and J dropped 1 base, with 11 bases sitting between them. This CDR3 region has 13 residues.

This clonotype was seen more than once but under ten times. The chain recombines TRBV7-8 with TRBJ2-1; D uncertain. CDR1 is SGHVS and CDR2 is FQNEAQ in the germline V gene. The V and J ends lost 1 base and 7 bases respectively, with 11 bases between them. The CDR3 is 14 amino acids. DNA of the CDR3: TGTGCCAGCAGCTTAGTAGCACCCCGAAATGAGCAGTTCTTC. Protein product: CASSLVAPRNEQFF. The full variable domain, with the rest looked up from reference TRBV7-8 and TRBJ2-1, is GAGVSQSPRYKVAKRGQDVALRCDPISGHVSLFWYQQALGQGPEFLTYFQNEAQLDKSGLPSDRFFAERPEGSVSTLKIQRTQQEDSAVYLCASSLVAPRNEQFFGPGTRLTVL.

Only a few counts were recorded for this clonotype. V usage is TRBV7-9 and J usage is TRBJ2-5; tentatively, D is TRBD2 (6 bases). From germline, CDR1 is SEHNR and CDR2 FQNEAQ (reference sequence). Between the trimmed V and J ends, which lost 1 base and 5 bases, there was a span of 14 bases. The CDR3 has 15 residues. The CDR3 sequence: CASSLVGNREETQYF. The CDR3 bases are TGTGCCAGCAGCTTAGTGGGGAATCGGGAGGAGACCCAGTACTTC.